The 26 T cell receptor beta chains below were found in one sample sequenced in a study of OX40 agonist ivuxolimab in advanced cancers. TCRdb's table, derived via immunoSEQ multiplex PCR, lists solely in-frame clones and lacks some. The table records roughly 50,000 clones, more than 85% of them present only once. The material was CD4+ or CD8+ T cells sorted from blood, obtained in a trial of the OX40 agonist ivuxolimab. Source of these receptors: an adult with an advanced solid tumor such as melanoma, head and neck, liver or kidney cancer.

The rearrangement uses TRBV30 and TRBJ2-1; weak D call: TRBD2 (6 bases). Germline V gene sequence: CDR1 GTSNPN, CDR2 SVGIG (reference sequence). Trimming removed 0 bases at V and 5 bases at J, with 14 bases between. The CDR3 sequence is 15 residues long. CDR3 sequence: CAWSVGLIADNEQFF. The CDR3 nucleotides read TGTGCCTGGAGTGTCGGACTAATCGCGGACAATGAGCAGTTCTTC.

The rearrangement links TRBV30 to TRBJ2-2; 11 nucleotides match TRBD2. This CDR3 is 12 amino acids long. V shed 5 bases, J shed 8 bases, and the junction held 1 base outside the gene matches. The germline CDR1 and CDR2 sequences are GTSNPN and SVGIG (reference sequence). The CDR3 nucleotides are TGTGCCTGGGGACTAGCGGGTGGGGAGCTGTTTTTT. Translating gives CAWGLAGGELFF.

The chain uses TRBV10-3 and TRBJ2-1, with 10 bases lining up with TRBD1. Germline V gene data show CDR1 as ENHRY and CDR2 as SYGVKD. V trimming: 11 bases; J trimming: 9 bases; junction bases outside the gene matches: 10. There are 13 residues in the CDR3. The CDR3 DNA reads TGTGCCGCTTGGACAGGGGGATTAGGTGAGCAGTTCTTC. Protein product: CAAWTGGLGEQFF.

The V gene is TRBV6-5, the J gene TRBJ2-5; tentative D call: TRBD2 (7 bases). Per germline, CDR1 MNHEY and CDR2 SVGAGI. CDR3 length equals 16 residues. V was trimmed by 2 bases and J by 1 base, leaving 14 bases between them. CDR3: CASSYAGAGPQETQYF. CDR3 nucleotide sequence: TGTGCCAGCAGTTACGCGGGGGCCGGGCCCCAAGAGACCCAGTACTTC.

The chain carries TRBV7-6 and TRBJ1-2, with 8 nucleotides matching TRBD1. The CDR3 is 14 amino acids. CDR1 is SGHVS, CDR2 FNYEAQ, per germline. With V trimmed by 5 bases and J by 8 bases, 10 bases remained unmatched. As DNA, the CDR3 is TGTGCCAGCAGCGGAGGACAGGGAGTGCGGGGCTACACCTTC. Protein: CASSGGQGVRGYTF.

This clone occurred a few times. V gene TRBV7-2 combines with J gene TRBJ2-5; D perhaps matches TRBD1 (6 bases). The ends were cut back, 3 bases at V and 5 bases at J, with 16 bases in the middle. There are 15 residues in the CDR3. Germline V CDR1 and CDR2: SGHTA, FQGNSA. CDR3: CASSLGAREGETQYF. Here the CDR3 DNA reads TGTGCCAGCAGCTTGGGGGCTAGAGAGGGGGAGACCCAGTACTTC. Full variable domain (missing parts from reference TRBV7-2 and TRBJ2-5): GAGVSQSPSNKVTEKGKDVELRCDPISGHTALYWYRQSLGQGLEFLIYFQGNSAPDKSGLPSDRFSAERTGGSVSTLTIQRTQQEDSAVYLCASSLGAREGETQYFGPGTRLLVL.

The count of this clone is one. The rearrangement uses TRBV4-1 and TRBJ2-5; TRBD1 aligns across 10 bases. After removal of 0 bases from V and 2 bases from J, the junction contained 6 bases not matched to a gene. Germline lookup yields CDR1 MGHRA and CDR2 YSYEKL. The length of the CDR3 is 17 residues. CDR3 nucleotide sequence: TGCGCCAGCAGCCAAGAGTTCTCGGGACAGGGGCAAGAGACCCAGTACTTC. Amino acids: CASSQEFSGQGQETQYF.

The chain joins TRBV18 to TRBJ1-4; no firm D call. Germline CDR1 is KGHSH and CDR2 is LQKENI. The V and J ends lost 3 bases and 7 bases respectively, with 12 bases between them. There are 14 residues in the CDR3. The CDR3 coding sequence is TGTGCCAGCTCACCGCCCGGCACCCCTGAAAAACTGTTTTTT. Its translation: CASSPPGTPEKLFF.

This clone was counted a few times. The chain links TRBV5-1 to TRBJ1-4; 7 bases map to TRBD1. V shed 7 bases and J 4 bases; nucleotides not matched to a gene: 7. Germline CDR1 and CDR2: SGHRS and YFSETQ. This CDR3 spans 14 amino acids. The CDR3 bases are TGCGCCAGCTGTCGACAGGGCCTTAATGAAAAACTGTTTTTT. Translated, it gives CASCRQGLNEKLFF.

The genes are TRBV5-1 and TRBJ2-3; TRBD1 agrees at 8 bases. Trimming cost V 5 bases and J 0 bases; bases outside gene matches: 8. The CDR3 loop spans 16 amino acids. Looked up from germline, CDR1 is SGHRS and CDR2 is YFSETQ. The CDR3 here is CASSGTGASSTDTQYF. The CDR3, as DNA: TGCGCCAGCAGTGGGACAGGTGCCTCTAGCACAGATACGCAGTATTTT.

V gene TRBV7-9 combines with J gene TRBJ2-2; 10 bases line up with TRBD2. CDR1 is SEHNR and CDR2 is FQNEAQ in the germline V gene (reference sequence). V lost 2 bases, J lost 2 bases, and 2 bases stayed unmatched. The CDR3 contains 16 residues. CDR3 in DNA: TGTGCCAGCAGCTTAATACTAGCGGGAAACACCGGGGAGCTGTTTTTT. Its translation: CASSLILAGNTGELFF.

This chain joins TRBV7-7 and TRBJ2-5, with TRBD1 as a possible D gene (5 bases). Trimming pared 1 base from V and 1 base from J, leaving 10 bases between. Germline assignment: CDR1 SSHAT and CDR2 FNYEAQ (reference sequence). The CDR3 spans 15 residues. CDR3 sequence: CASSLGAGLQETQYF. CDR3 coding DNA: TGTGCCAGCAGCTTAGGTGCAGGGCTCCAAGAGACCCAGTACTTC. Complete variable domain (other parts from reference TRBV7-7 and TRBJ2-5): GAGVSQSPRYKVTKRGQDVTLRCDPISSHATLYWYQQALGQGPEFLTYFNYEAQPDKSGLPSDRFSAERPEGSISTLTIQRTEQRDSAMYRCASSLGAGLQETQYFGPGTRLLVL.

The rearrangement uses TRBV6-5 and TRBJ1-2; 7 bases match TRBD1. Germline CDR1 is MNHEY and CDR2 is SVGAGI. The V gene end was trimmed by 2 bases and the J gene end by 4 bases; junction bases not matched to a gene: 1. The CDR3 sequence is 13 residues long. CDR3 protein: CASSYRGPYGYTF. Here the CDR3 DNA reads TGTGCCAGCAGTTACAGGGGGCCCTATGGCTACACCTTC.

Written as DNA, the CDR3 is TGTGCCAGCATTCTAACACCGAACACTGAAGCTTTCTTT. This gives the protein CASILTPNTEAFF. The V gene is TRBV6-5, the J gene TRBJ1-1; D is unresolved. There are 13 residues in the CDR3. Deletions cut 7 bases from V and 1 base from J, with 10 bases between. The germline CDR1 and CDR2 sequences are MNHEY and SVGAGI.

The V gene is TRBV5-6, the J gene TRBJ1-2; D is perhaps TRBD1 (5 bases). Germline values: CDR1 SGHDT, CDR2 YYEEEE. The CDR3 consists of 13 residues. Trimming left V 0 bases short and J 7 bases short, with 10 bases between. The CDR3 reads CASSLAQGSGYTF. The CDR3 DNA is TGTGCCAGCAGCTTGGCTCAGGGTTCTGGCTACACCTTC.

The chain joins TRBV5-1 to TRBJ2-7; 7 nucleotides agree with TRBD1. Trimming took 5 bases from V and 6 from J; bases not matched to a gene: 8. This CDR3 comprises 13 residues. Looked up from germline, CDR1 is SGHRS and CDR2 is YFSETQ. The CDR3 region is CASSPIQGLEQYF. CDR3 nucleotide sequence: TGCGCCAGCAGTCCTATACAGGGGCTCGAGCAGTACTTC.

This chain joins TRBV9 and TRBJ2-3; maybe TRBD1 (5 bases). Germline-derived CDR1 and CDR2 are SGDLS and YYNGEE. The V and J ends lost 3 bases and 4 bases respectively, with 15 bases between them. The CDR3 consists of 15 residues. The CDR3: CASSAPGHTADTQYF. The CDR3 DNA is TGTGCCAGCAGCGCCCCCGGACATACAGCAGATACGCAGTATTTT.

The DNA for the CDR3 is TGTGCCAGCAGCTTAGATGGGGCTTCTAGCACAGATACGCAGTATTTT. Translation: CASSLDGASSTDTQYF. The rearrangement uses TRBV11-2 and TRBJ2-3; tentative D call: TRBD1 (5 bases). Trimming shortened V by 0 bases and J by 0 bases, and 10 bases separated the two germline ends. CDR1 and CDR2 (germline): SGHAT, FQNNGV. The CDR3 is made up of 16 amino acids.

The chain uses TRBV4-1 and TRBJ1-1; TRBD1 agrees at 9 bases. CDR3 length equals 14 residues. Germline CDR1 MGHRA, CDR2 YSYEKL. Losses at the gene ends were 1 base for V and 4 bases for J; bases not matched to a gene: 1. The CDR3 bases are TGCGCCAGCAGCCAAGGGACAGGGGTCACTGAAGCTTTCTTT. Encoded protein: CASSQGTGVTEAFF.

The chain carries TRBV25-1 and TRBJ2-5, with 7 bases fitting TRBD2. The CDR3 has 14 residues. Trimming cost V 4 bases and J 7 bases; bases outside gene matches: 9. Germline CDR1 and CDR2: MGHDK and SYGVNS. For the CDR3, the DNA is TGTGCCAGCAGTGTGGGAGGGATGGGTGCGACCCAGTACTTC. This encodes CASSVGGMGATQYF.

The V gene is TRBV5-8, the J gene TRBJ1-5; D possibly corresponds to TRBD1 (6 bases). In germline, CDR1 is SGHTS, CDR2 YDEGEE. This CDR3 is 18 amino acids long. The V gene lost 0 bases and the J gene lost 0 bases, with 16 bases spanning the gap. CDR3 amino acids: CASSLVGGRTISNQPQHF. In nucleotides, the CDR3 is TGTGCCAGCAGCTTGGTTGGGGGGCGTACAATTAGCAATCAGCCCCAGCATTTT.

This clone was observed a few times. V gene TRBV6-1 combines with J gene TRBJ1-1, with D unclear. V lost 2 bases to trimming and J lost 0 bases, with 7 bases between them. The CDR3 is 14 amino acids. Looked up from germline, CDR1 is MNHNS and CDR2 is SASEGT. This CDR3 is CASSEPGVNTEAFF. In DNA form, the CDR3 reads TGTGCCAGCAGTGAACCTGGGGTGAACACTGAAGCTTTCTTT.

The rearrangement joins TRBV5-5 to TRBJ2-5; 7 bases fit TRBD2. The CDR3 covers 15 residues. Germline V gene sequence: CDR1 SGHKS, CDR2 YYEKEE (reference sequence). Losses at the gene ends were 0 bases for V and 4 bases for J; bases not matched to a gene: 6. In DNA form, the CDR3 reads TGTGCCAGCAGCTTGGCCGGGAGGCGGGGAGAGACCCAGTACTTC. This encodes CASSLAGRRGETQYF.

This clone was seen a handful of times. CDR3 protein: CAASGTVYGYTF. CDR3 in DNA: TGTGCCGCAAGCGGGACGGTTTATGGCTACACCTTC. V usage is TRBV28 and J usage is TRBJ1-2; D might be TRBD1 (5 bases). The V gene's germline CDR1 is MDHEN and CDR2 SYDVKM. The CDR3 length is 12 residues. V dropped 11 bases and J dropped 5 bases, with 15 bases sitting between them.

The chain carries TRBV2 and TRBJ2-7; D gene ambiguous. Germline lookup yields CDR1 SNHLY and CDR2 FYNNEI. Between the trimmed V and J ends, which lost 6 bases and 5 bases, there was a span of 8 bases. CDR3 size: 11 residues. CDR3 sequence reads: CASRSRNEQYF. Here the CDR3 DNA reads TGTGCCAGCAGATCACGAAACGAGCAGTACTTC. The whole variable domain, remainder taken from reference TRBV2 and TRBJ2-7, is EPEVTQTPSHQVTQMGQEVILRCVPISNHLYFYWYRQILGQKVEFLVSFYNNEISEKSEIFDDQFSVERPDGSNFTLKIRSTKLEDSAMYFCASRSRNEQYFGPGTRLTVT.

In nucleotides, the CDR3 is TGTGCCACCAGGCAGTGGACTGAAGCTTTCTTT. It yields the protein CATRQWTEAFF. The genes are TRBV19 and TRBJ1-1, with no clear D. This CDR3 is built from 11 residues. From germline, CDR1 is LNHDA and CDR2 SQIVND (reference sequence). Trimming pared 10 bases from V and 5 bases from J, leaving 11 bases between.